This TCR beta chain is drawn from a study of T cell responses to AZD1222 COVID-19 vaccine. As for this clone: Its antigen is as yet unknown.

Germline V gene lookup returns CDR1 SQVTM and CDR2 ANQGSEA. The CDR3 is 16 amino acids. Between the trimmed V and J ends, which lost 5 bases and 0 bases, there was a span of 16 bases. Study results and caveats: Most donors were white British, females outnumbered males, and clonal diversity was possibly underestimated. Regions 160-218 and 743-854 held dominance among vaccine-associated CD4 TCRs, which spanned spike.

Using immunoSEQ multiplex PCR, the repertoire was profiled, and TCRdb retains in-frame clones only, with some absent. The repertoire holds around 120,000 clones, with roughly 90% as singletons. The chain uses TRBV29-1 and TRBJ2-2, with a weak D call TRBD1 (6 bases). The material sequenced was peripheral blood, taken on day 0 of AZD1222 vaccination. The sequence was obtained from an adult in good health. In nucleotides, the CDR3 is TGCAGCGTTCCCCGGGACACCACCCCGAACACCGGGGAGCTGTTTTTT. Its protein product is CSVPRDTTPNTGELFF.